The 27 T cell receptor beta chains reported below all come from one sample, sequenced in a study of blood T cell repertoires in COVID-19. Assay: immunoSEQ multiplex PCR; the TCRdb copy retains only in-frame clones and omits some. The table shows under 300,000 clones, with more than 75% occurring only once. Material: peripheral blood. The source of these receptors is a man aged 80 or over with acute or convalescent COVID-19.

Points on this clone: Within the sample, other DNA sequences also encode this same CDR3. This chain uses TRBV6-5 with TRBJ1-2; 9 bases line up with TRBD1. V dropped 9 bases and J dropped 3; count of bases not matched to a gene: 2. CDR3 length: 12 amino acids. The V gene's germline CDR1 is MNHEY and CDR2 SVGAGI. The CDR3 DNA is TGTGCCAGTCGACAGGGGGACTATGGCTACACCTTC. This translates into CASRQGDYGYTF.

The chain combines TRBV28 with TRBJ1-4; D is unresolved. CDR1 MDHEN and CDR2 SYDVKM come from the germline V gene. V lost 3 bases to trimming and J lost 0 bases, with 8 bases between them. The CDR3 is 15 residues long. The CDR3 is CASSFGGATNEKLFF. The CDR3 DNA follows: TGTGCCAGCAGTTTTGGAGGTGCAACTAATGAAAAACTGTTTTTT.

The J gene is TRBJ2-1, the V gene TRBV19; 7 nucleotides align to TRBD1. The CDR3 extends over 14 amino acids. CDR1 LNHDA and CDR2 SQIVND come from the germline V gene (reference sequence). V dropped 4 bases and J dropped 5; count of bases not matched to a gene: 5. In DNA, the CDR3 is TGTGCCAGTAGTACCCGGGACAGAAACAATGAGCAGTTCTTC. Amino acid sequence: CASSTRDRNNEQFF.

The rearrangement joins TRBV4-3 to TRBJ1-6; TRBD1 might be the D (5 bases). Germline V gives CDR1 LGHNA, CDR2 YSLEER. The CDR3 is 15 residues long. Trimming left V 3 bases short and J 7 bases short, with 13 bases between. CDR3 loop: CASSQQDSRNSPLHF. DNA for the CDR3: TGCGCCAGCAGCCAGCAAGACAGCAGGAATTCACCCCTCCACTTT.

As regards this clone: The junction differs from germline at one of its ends, possibly a read error. The V and J genes are TRBV7-7 and TRBJ2-6; TRBD2 is a possible D gene (5 bases). In germline, CDR1 is SSHAT, CDR2 FNYEAQ (reference sequence). This CDR3 has 16 amino acids. This CDR3 reads CASSSGVGAGANVLTF. CDR3 in DNA: TGTGCTAGCAGCTCCGGCGTGGGAGCTGGGGCCAACGTCCTGACTTTC. The whole variable domain, filled in from reference TRBV7-7 and TRBJ2-6, reads GAGVSQSPRYKVTKRGQDVTLRCDPISSHATLYWYQQALGQGPEFLTYFNYEAQPDKSGLPSDRFSAERPEGSISTLTIQRTEQRDSAMYRCASSSGVGAGANVLTFGAGSRLTVL.

This chain links TRBV2 with TRBJ2-3; TRBD2 might be the D (7 bases). Between the trimmed V and J ends, which lost 6 bases and 0 bases, there was a span of 13 bases. CDR1 and CDR2 (germline): SNHLY, FYNNEI. The CDR3 is 15 residues long. This CDR3 is CASSGGGGSTDTQYF. The CDR3 DNA follows: TGTGCCAGCAGCGGGGGAGGGGGAAGCACAGATACGCAGTATTTT.

The chain's CDR3 is CSASGLAHEQFF. For the CDR3, the DNA is TGCAGTGCTAGTGGCCTAGCGCATGAGCAGTTCTTC. This chain connects TRBV20-1 to TRBJ2-1; TRBD2 might be the D (6 bases). The CDR3 has 12 residues. Trimming pared 3 bases from V and 8 bases from J, leaving 11 bases between. In germline, CDR1 is DFQATT, CDR2 SNEGSKA (reference sequence).

J is TRBJ1-4 and V is TRBV9; D perhaps matches TRBD1 (5 bases). Trimming took 3 bases from V and 3 from J, leaving 12 bases between them. This CDR3 is 15 amino acids long. Germline-derived CDR1 and CDR2 are SGDLS and YYNGEE. DNA for the CDR3: TGTGCCAGCAGCGCGCAGGGTTGGCCTAATGAAAAACTGTTTTTT. Translation: CASSAQGWPNEKLFF. Full variable domain (remainder filled in from reference TRBV9 and TRBJ1-4): DSGVTQTPKHLITATGQRVTLRCSPRSGDLSVYWYQQSLDQGLQFLIQYYNGEERAKGNILERFSAQQFPDLHSELNLSSLELGDSALYFCASSAQGWPNEKLFFGSGTQLSVL.

This clone was counted a single time. The chain is built from TRBV9 and TRBJ2-1; D possibly corresponds to TRBD1 (6 bases). Trimming removed 4 bases from V and 2 bases from J, with 13 bases in between. CDR3 length: 15 amino acids. CDR1 and CDR2 (germline): SGDLS, YYNGEE. The CDR3 DNA is TGTGCCAGCAGCCCAGGGGTAGCGACCTACAATGAGCAGTTCTTC. Its protein is CASSPGVATYNEQFF.

V usage is TRBV5-1 and J usage is TRBJ1-4, with D uncertain. Germline V gene lookup returns CDR1 SGHRS and CDR2 YFSETQ. The CDR3 has 16 residues. V was trimmed by 7 bases and J by 5 bases, leaving 21 bases between them. CDR3 residues: CASLTADGLENEKLFF. The DNA for the CDR3 is TGCGCCAGCCTCACTGCTGACGGGTTAGAAAATGAAAAACTGTTTTTT.

The chain recombines TRBV5-1 with TRBJ2-7; maybe TRBD1 (6 bases). The CDR3 covers 13 residues. From germline, CDR1 is SGHRS and CDR2 YFSETQ. V lost 4 bases and J lost 3, with 11 bases in between. This chain's CDR3 is CASSRAGVYEQYF. The CDR3 coding sequence is TGCGCCAGCAGCCGAGCAGGGGTCTACGAGCAGTACTTC. Full variable domain (remainder filled in from reference TRBV5-1 and TRBJ2-7): KAGVTQTPRYLIKTRGQQVTLSCSPISGHRSVSWYQQTPGQGLQFLFEYFSETQRNKGNFPGRFSGRQFSNSRSEMNVSTLELGDSALYLCASSRAGVYEQYFGPGTRLTVT.

V usage is TRBV29-1 and J usage is TRBJ2-2; D is possibly TRBD1 (6 bases). Trimming cost V 0 bases and J 6 bases, with 14 bases left between them. The CDR3 contains 15 residues. Germline CDR1 SQVTM, CDR2 ANQGSEA. The DNA of the CDR3 is TGCAGCGTTGAAGACAGGGGCAGCTGGCCCGGGGAGCTGTTTTTT. Translated: CSVEDRGSWPGELFF.

The rearrangement uses TRBV28 and TRBJ1-5; no definite D call. The germline V gene has CDR1 MDHEN and CDR2 SYDVKM. The CDR3 sequence is 15 residues long. V was pared by 6 bases and J by 4 bases, with 16 bases between. Here the CDR3 reads CASSSPGGVNQPQHF. Written as DNA, the CDR3 is TGTGCCAGCAGCTCCCCCGGCGGGGTAAATCAGCCCCAGCATTTT.

This chain connects TRBV5-1 to TRBJ1-1, with 9 positions matching TRBD1. After removal of 4 bases from V and 11 bases from J, the junction contained 9 bases not matched to a gene. The CDR3 is made up of 13 amino acids. Germline loops: CDR1 SGHRS, CDR2 YFSETQ. The CDR3 reads CASSGTGPGRAFF. The CDR3 nucleotides are TGCGCCAGCAGCGGGACAGGGCCAGGTCGGGCTTTCTTT.

The rearrangement joins TRBV21-1 to TRBJ2-5; the table assigns TRBD2, which was not confirmed against the DNA. TRBV21-1 is reported as a pseudogene. CDR3 length: 14 residues. The CDR3 nucleotides are TGTGCCAGCAGCAAAGGGACTAGCCGGGAGACCCAGTACTTC. This gives the protein CASSKGTSRETQYF.

The rearrangement links TRBV28 to TRBJ1-4; D is undetermined. The CDR3 is 14 amino acids. The germline V gene encodes CDR1 MDHEN and CDR2 SYDVKM. V lost 6 bases and J 14 bases, leaving 22 bases between the germline ends. Here the CDR3 reads CASRPGPGVFELFF. As DNA, the CDR3 is TGTGCCAGCAGGCCTGGCCCCGGGGTTTTCGAGCTGTTTTTT.

The chain couples TRBV6-5 to TRBJ1-2, with TRBD1 as a possible D gene (6 bases). The ends were cut back, 6 bases at V and 8 bases at J, with 16 bases in the middle. Germline V gene sequence: CDR1 MNHEY, CDR2 SVGAGI. CDR3 length: 13 residues. CDR3 sequence (DNA): TGTGCCAGCAGACCCGGGACAACTCAGGGCTACACCTTC. As protein: CASRPGTTQGYTF.

The V and J genes are TRBV25-1 and TRBJ1-2; 7 positions agree with TRBD1. V was pared by 8 bases and J by 1 base, with 4 bases of the junction left unmatched. This CDR3 has 13 amino acids. Looked up from germline, CDR1 is MGHDK and CDR2 is SYGVNS. CDR3 loop: CASSDRNNYGYTF. CDR3 DNA sequence: TGTGCCAGCTCGGACAGGAATAACTATGGCTACACCTTC.

V gene TRBV4-1 combines with J gene TRBJ2-7; 12 bases fit TRBD1. This CDR3 spans 15 amino acids. V was clipped by 3 bases and J by 4 bases; unmatched bases: 4. Germline V CDR1 and CDR2: MGHRA, YSYEKL. This CDR3 is CASSQPGQGAYEQYF. The CDR3, as DNA: TGCGCCAGCAGCCAGCCGGGACAGGGGGCTTACGAGCAGTACTTC.

The chain uses TRBV6-5 and TRBJ1-1, with TRBD1 as a possible D gene (5 bases). The V and J ends lost 7 bases and 4 bases respectively, with 13 bases between them. The CDR3 runs to 13 residues. CDR1 MNHEY and CDR2 SVGAGI come from the germline V gene. This CDR3 is CASIIPGGTEAFF. The DNA of the CDR3 is TGTGCCAGCATCATACCGGGGGGCACTGAAGCTTTCTTT.

J is TRBJ2-1 and V is TRBV9, with D maybe TRBD2 (5 bases). Trimming pared 4 bases from V and 9 bases from J, leaving 20 bases between. CDR3 size: 15 residues. The V gene's germline CDR1 is SGDLS and CDR2 YYNGEE. The CDR3 DNA reads as TGTGCCAGCAGCACCTCGGGGAGTTTCCCGAGTGAGCAGTTCTTC. It encodes CASSTSGSFPSEQFF.

The chain couples TRBV27 to TRBJ2-7; tentative D call: TRBD2 (6 bases). V lost 8 bases and J lost 6, with 23 bases in between. Germline-derived CDR1 and CDR2 are MNHEY and SMNVEV (reference sequence). CDR3 length: 15 amino acids. The CDR3 sequence: CASHEPDRRAPEQYF. CDR3 in DNA: TGTGCCAGCCACGAACCTGATCGGAGGGCTCCCGAGCAGTACTTC.

Comments on this clone: At the DNA level, this CDR3 is encoded by other sequences in the same sample as well. The chain combines TRBV14 with TRBJ2-7; 11 bases match TRBD1. The ends lost 3 bases at V and 3 bases at J; junction bases unmatched: 1. Per germline, CDR1 SGHDN and CDR2 FVKESK. The CDR3 is 14 amino acids. CDR3: CASSQGQGGYEQYF. The CDR3 bases are TGTGCCAGCAGCCAGGGACAGGGGGGCTACGAGCAGTACTTC.

The sample holds one count of this clone. The CDR3 loop is CASSLGQENSPLHF. The CDR3 DNA reads TGTGCCAGCAGCTTGGGACAGGAGAATTCACCCCTCCACTTT. The chain uses TRBV7-9 and TRBJ1-6; TRBD1 agrees at 8 bases. The CDR3 is 14 residues long. Germline values: CDR1 SEHNR, CDR2 FQNEAQ (reference sequence). J was trimmed by 7 bases and V by 3 bases; bases with no gene match: 2.

This rearrangement joins TRBV5-4 to TRBJ2-3, with D possibly matching TRBD2 (7 bases). This CDR3 is built from 16 residues. V shed 6 bases and J shed 3 bases, with 20 bases lying between them. Germline CDR1 is SGHNT and CDR2 is YYREEE (reference sequence). The CDR3 protein is CASTGGGSGRTDTQYF. CDR3 nucleotide sequence: TGTGCCAGCACAGGAGGGGGTAGCGGGCGGACAGATACGCAGTATTTT.

The V call is TRBV19, the J call TRBJ2-3; D is perhaps TRBD2 (6 bases). The CDR3 contains 15 residues. Germline loops: CDR1 LNHDA, CDR2 SQIVND (reference sequence). V lost 3 bases, J lost 4 bases, and 14 bases lay in between. DNA for the CDR3: TGTGCCAGTAGTATCATGGAGGGGCTGGCAGATACGCAGTATTTT. This gives the protein CASSIMEGLADTQYF.

This clone was recorded only once. This chain links TRBV7-6 with TRBJ2-1, with TRBD2 matching 10 bases. The trim removed 5 bases at V and 1 base at J, leaving 2 bases unmatched. This CDR3 spans 15 amino acids. CDR1 is SGHVS, CDR2 FNYEAQ, per germline. The CDR3 nucleotides read TGTGCCAGCAGCCAACTAGCGGGATCCTACAATGAGCAGTTCTTC. Amino acid sequence: CASSQLAGSYNEQFF. The entire variable domain, with the rest obtained from reference TRBV7-6 and TRBJ2-1, is as follows: GAGVSQSPRYKVTKRGQDVALRCDPISGHVSLYWYRQALGQGPEFLTYFNYEAQQDKSGLPNDRFSAERPEGSISTLTIQRTEQRDSAMYRCASSQLAGSYNEQFFGPGTRLTVL.